The TCR beta chain described here comes from a study of T cells in Graves' hyperthyroidism and ophthalmopathy. The PBMCs studied were ones that came from about 10 ml fresh peripheral blood. Germline V lookup: CDR1 SGHRS, CDR2 YFSETQ. This CDR3 comprises 17 residues. The V segment lost 3 bases and the J segment 0 bases; nucleotides outside the gene matches: 10. Researchers took RNA transcripts and amplified the TCR beta CDR3 regions from them. Primed by the HTBI set, a first-round RT-PCR was run on the TCR CDR3. TCRdb analysed the multiplex PCR reads with MiXCR anew, one entry per CDR3 protein. The sample shows hundreds of thousands of distinct CDR3 sequences, roughly 25% of them seen only once. A few counts support this clonotype. Its specificity is not known. Study-level findings and limits: Within blood appeared most thyroid clonotypes that had expanded above 0.001. In the analysis, a 13 V-J model separated ophthalmopathy from stable hyperthyroidism. A median around 6.4 months before onset, the model predicted ophthalmopathy.

The genes are TRBV5-1 and TRBJ2-3, with 7 nucleotides matching TRBD1. The sequencing sample was made of blood. This receptor was identified in a man between 50 and 59 years old with Graves' hyperthyroidism. This CDR3 reads CASSSNAGTESTDTQYF. The CDR3 DNA sequence: TGCGCCAGCAGCTCCAACGCCGGGACAGAGAGCACAGATACGCAGTATTTT.